This T cell receptor beta chain was sequenced during a study of shared clonotypes between healthy human individuals. CD45RO negativity and positive selection for CCR7 defined naive CD8 cells, a population that excluded terminally differentiated effector memory CD45RA+ cells. Note on this clone: Its target is unknown.

Sequencing used immunoSEQ multiplex PCR; TCRdb keeps in-frame clones, though not all of them. The sample consists of approximately 2,000,000 clones, 93% of them appearing once. This CDR3 is 11 amino acids long. Germline values: CDR1 SQVTM, CDR2 ANQGSEA. The ends were cut back, 4 bases at V and 3 bases at J, with 7 bases in the middle. General observations from the study: Blood was the only sampled material, and tissue repertoires likely differ.

The TCR was taken from a man in his late teens or twenties in good health. Some clones in this sample may be carry-over from other donors' samples. The J gene is TRBJ2-7, the V gene TRBV29-1, with D uncertain. The material sequenced was naive CD8+ T cells from PBMCs. CDR3 residues: CSVVVSYEQYF. CDR3 DNA sequence: TGCAGCGTTGTAGTCAGCTACGAGCAGTACTTC.